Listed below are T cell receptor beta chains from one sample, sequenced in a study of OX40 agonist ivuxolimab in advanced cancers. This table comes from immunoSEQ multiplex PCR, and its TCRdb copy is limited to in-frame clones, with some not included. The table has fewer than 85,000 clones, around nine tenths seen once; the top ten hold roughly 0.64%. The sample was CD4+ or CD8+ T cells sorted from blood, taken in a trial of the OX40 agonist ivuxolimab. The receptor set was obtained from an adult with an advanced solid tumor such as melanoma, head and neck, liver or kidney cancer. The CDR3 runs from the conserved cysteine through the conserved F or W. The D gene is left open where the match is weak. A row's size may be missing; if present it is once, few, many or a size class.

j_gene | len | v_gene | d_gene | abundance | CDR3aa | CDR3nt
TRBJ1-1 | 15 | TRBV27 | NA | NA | CASSYRGGRLAGAFF | TGTGCCAGCAGTTATAGAGGGGGACGCCTCGCTGGGGCTTTCTTT
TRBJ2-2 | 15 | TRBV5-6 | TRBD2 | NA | CASSDSGRAVGELFF | TGTGCCAGCAGCGATAGCGGGAGGGCCGTCGGGGAGCTGTTTTTT
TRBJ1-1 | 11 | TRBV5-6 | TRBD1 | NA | CASSLTGEAFF | TGTGCCAGCAGCCTGACAGGGGAAGCTTTCTTT
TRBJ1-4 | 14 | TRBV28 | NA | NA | CASRIRQVNEKLFF | TGTGCCAGCCGGATACGTCAGGTTAATGAAAAACTGTTTTTT
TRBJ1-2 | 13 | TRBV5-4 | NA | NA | CASSLGGSYGYTF | TGTGCCAGCAGCTTGGGAGGTAGCTATGGCTACACCTTC
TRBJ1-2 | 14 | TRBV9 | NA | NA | CASSPGTSYYGYTF | TGTGCCAGCAGTCCAGGGACAAGCTACTATGGCTACACCTTC
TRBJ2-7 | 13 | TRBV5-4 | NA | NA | CASSLPGGDEQYF | TGTGCCAGCAGCTTACCCGGTGGAGACGAGCAGTACTTC
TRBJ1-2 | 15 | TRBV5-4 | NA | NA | CASSFVLGKGYGYTF | TGTGCCAGCAGCTTTGTCTTGGGAAAGGGCTATGGCTACACCTTC
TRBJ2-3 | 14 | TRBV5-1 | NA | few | CASSLTPAPDTQYF | TGCGCCAGCAGCTTGACTCCGGCCCCAGATACGCAGTATTTT
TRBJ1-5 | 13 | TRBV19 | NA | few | CASRAESNQPQHF | TGTGCCAGTCGTGCGGAGTCAAATCAGCCCCAGCATTTT
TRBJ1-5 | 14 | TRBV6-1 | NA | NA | CASSDWQLNQPQHF | TGTGCCAGCAGTGATTGGCAGCTTAATCAGCCCCAGCATTTT
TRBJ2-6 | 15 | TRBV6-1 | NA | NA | CASSEQLSGANVLTF | TGTGCCAGCAGTGAACAGCTGTCTGGGGCCAACGTCCTGACTTTC
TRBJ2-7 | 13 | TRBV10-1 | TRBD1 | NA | CATSRDRGREQYF | TGCGCCACCTCGCGAGACAGGGGCCGCGAGCAGTACTTC
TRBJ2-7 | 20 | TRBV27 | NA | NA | CASSPLGSHKREPLLGEQYF | TGTGCCAGCAGCCCCCTTGGATCACACAAAAGGGAACCCCTCCTAGGGGAGCAGTACTTC
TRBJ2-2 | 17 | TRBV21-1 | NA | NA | CASSKVNGPVRTGELFF | TGTGCCAGCAGCAAAGTCAACGGGCCAGTCAGGACCGGGGAGCTGTTTTTT
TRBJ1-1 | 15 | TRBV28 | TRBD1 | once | CAGNKQGVIFSEAFF | TGTGCCGGAAACAAGCAGGGGGTAATTTTCTCTGAAGCTTTCTTT
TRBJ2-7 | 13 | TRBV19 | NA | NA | CASSPAISLEQYF | TGTGCCAGTAGCCCAGCGATATCACTCGAGCAGTACTTC
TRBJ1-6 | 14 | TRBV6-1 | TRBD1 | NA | CASSRGQYNSPLHF | TGTGCCAGCAGCAGGGGACAGTATAATTCACCCCTCCACTTT
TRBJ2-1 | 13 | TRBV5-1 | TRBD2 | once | CASSLSGINEQFF | TGCGCCAGCAGTCTTAGCGGGATTAATGAGCAGTTCTTC
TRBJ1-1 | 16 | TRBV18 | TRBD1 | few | CASSPRTGDWNTEAFF | TGTGCCAGCTCACCTAGGACAGGGGACTGGAACACTGAAGCTTTCTTT
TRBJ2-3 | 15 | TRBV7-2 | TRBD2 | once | CASSLGTSRPHTQYF | TGTGCCAGCAGCTTAGGGACTAGCCGTCCTCATACGCAGTATTTT
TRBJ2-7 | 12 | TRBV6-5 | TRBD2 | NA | CASSGRGGEQYF | TGTGCCAGCAGCGGGCGGGGGGGCGAGCAGTACTTC
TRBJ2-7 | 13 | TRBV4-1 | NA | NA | CASSRQPGDEQYF | TGCGCCAGCAGCCGACAACCGGGGGACGAGCAGTACTTC
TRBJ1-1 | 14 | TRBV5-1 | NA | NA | CASSREDRNTEAFF | TGCGCCAGCAGCAGGGAGGACAGGAACACTGAAGCTTTCTTT
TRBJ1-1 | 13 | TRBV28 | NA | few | CASSRKVNTEAFF | TGTGCCAGCAGCCGGAAAGTGAACACTGAAGCTTTCTTT
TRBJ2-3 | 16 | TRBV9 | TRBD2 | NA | CASSVEPSGGTDTQYF | TGTGCCAGCAGCGTAGAACCTAGCGGGGGCACAGATACGCAGTATTTT
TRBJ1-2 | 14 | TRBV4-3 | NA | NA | CASSQGLIGYGYTF | TGCGCCAGCAGCCAAGGGTTGATAGGGTATGGCTACACCTTC
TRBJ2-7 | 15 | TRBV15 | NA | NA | CATSKGRFGGYEQYF | TGTGCCACCAGCAAAGGACGGTTTGGGGGCTACGAGCAGTACTTC
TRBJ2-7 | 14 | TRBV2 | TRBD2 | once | CASRGRGGSYEQYF | TGTGCCAGCAGGGGCCGCGGGGGCTCCTACGAGCAGTACTTC
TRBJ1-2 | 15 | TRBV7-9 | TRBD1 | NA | CASSLARQGVYGYTF | TGTGCCAGCAGCTTAGCGCGTCAGGGGGTCTATGGCTACACCTTC